The subject of this entry is one TCR beta chain. A read error may produce the germline difference seen at one junction end. Assay: immunoSEQ multiplex PCR; the TCRdb copy retains only in-frame clones and omits some. Found here are tens of thousands of clones, roughly 85% of them singletons; the top ten hold approximately 3.6%. The data stem from a study of control samples from healthy donors and cancer patients. Looked up from germline, CDR1 is LNHDA and CDR2 is SQIVND (reference sequence). This CDR3 has 15 residues. The genes are TRBV19 and TRBJ2-3; 9 bases are shared with TRBD2. This TCR derives from a female donor with melanoma. The sequenced sample was formalin-fixed, paraffin-embedded tissue. The CDR3 coding sequence is TGTGCCAGTAGTGTCTATAGCGGGAGCACAGATACGCAATATTTT. It specifies CASSVYSGSTDTQYF.